Listed below are T cell receptor beta chains from one sample, sequenced in a study of brain T cells in children with intractable seizures. Profiling relied on immunoSEQ multiplex PCR, and the TCRdb table lists in-frame clones only, not all of them. Altogether 50,000 to 80,000 clones are present, roughly 95% being singletons, with the ten largest covering 0.35% to 0.4%. The sequencing used peripheral blood, collected at surgery. Receptors originate from a boy in the first two years of life with focal cortical dysplasia and intractable seizures. CDR3s include the opening cysteine and the closing phenylalanine or tryptophan. A D gene is named only where the DNA matches it firmly. The size of a clone is reported for some rows only, either as once, few or many, or as a class for expanded clones.

>TRBV13|.|TRBJ1-4|.
CASSLAGANEKLFF
TGTGCCAGCAGCTTAGCCGGAGCTAATGAAAAACTGTTTTTT
>TRBV6-5|TRBD1|TRBJ1-1|.
CASIGRDRAYTEAFF
TGTGCCAGCATTGGCCGGGACAGGGCTTACACTGAAGCTTTCTTT
>TRBV5-4|TRBD2|TRBJ2-7|.
CASSLAGGSYYEQYF
TGTGCCAGCAGCTTAGCGGGGGGATCCTACTACGAGCAGTACTTC
>TRBV5-1|.|TRBJ1-1|.
CASSLVRRPMNTEAFF
TGCGCCAGCAGCTTGGTACGTCGGCCAATGAACACTGAAGCTTTCTTT
>TRBV25-1|.|TRBJ2-5|.
CASSEWGTETQYF
TGTGCCAGCAGTGAATGGGGGACAGAGACCCAGTACTTC
>TRBV4-3|TRBD1|TRBJ1-4|.
CASSQDGGQGLEKLFF
TGCGCCAGCAGCCAAGATGGGGGACAGGGTCTTGAGAAACTGTTTTTT
>TRBV20-1|.|TRBJ2-5|.
CSARIQETQYF
TGCAGTGCTAGGATACAAGAGACCCAGTACTTC
>TRBV9|.|TRBJ1-2|.
CASSVAYGYTF
TGTGCCAGCAGCGTAGCTTATGGCTACACCTTC
>TRBV6-5|TRBD2|TRBJ2-7|.
CASTWGLAEVIEQYF
TGTGCCAGCACTTGGGGCCTAGCGGAGGTGATCGAGCAGTACTTC
>TRBV11-2|TRBD2|TRBJ2-7|few
CASSLDLSLAGGQNSYEQYF
TGTGCCAGCAGCTTAGATCTCTCGCTAGCGGGGGGGCAGAATAGCTACGAGCAGTACTTC
>TRBV4-2|.|TRBJ1-1|.
CASSQALDRPSRNTEAFF
TGTGCCAGCAGCCAAGCCCTTGACAGACCCTCCAGGAACACTGAAGCTTTCTTT
>TRBV5-5|.|TRBJ1-2|.
CASSLDPGQNYGYTF
TGTGCCAGCAGCTTGGATCCAGGGCAAAACTATGGCTACACCTTC
>TRBV5-1|TRBD2|TRBJ2-5|.
CASSVSGRGGETQYF
TGCGCCAGCAGTGTCAGCGGGAGAGGTGGGGAGACCCAGTACTTC
>TRBV2|.|TRBJ2-7|few
CASSDMTRGTYEQYF
TGTGCCAGCAGTGATATGACCAGGGGAACCTACGAGCAGTACTTC
>TRBV18|TRBD2|TRBJ2-7|.
CASSPGLADYEQYF
TGTGCCAGCTCACCGGGACTAGCGGACTACGAGCAGTACTTC
>TRBV7-8|TRBD2|TRBJ2-5|once
CASSSDLAGLGETQYF
TGTGCCAGCAGTTCAGATTTAGCGGGATTGGGGGAGACCCAGTACTTC
>TRBV3-1/TRBV3-2|.|TRBJ2-5|.
CASKPSNSEWETQYF
TGTGCCAGCAAACCATCGAATAGCGAATGGGAGACCCAGTACTTC
>TRBV5-1|.|TRBJ2-1|.
CASSLRTANNEQFF
TGCGCCAGCAGCTTGAGGACAGCCAACAATGAGCAGTTCTTC
>TRBV11-2|TRBD2|TRBJ2-7|.
CASSLDAGAAYEQYF
TGTGCCAGCAGCTTAGATGCGGGAGCAGCCTACGAGCAGTACTTC
>TRBV7-4|.|TRBJ1-2|.
CASSLVRGGSEAYGYTF
TGTGCCAGCAGCTTAGTTCGGGGAGGAAGTGAGGCTTATGGCTACACCTTC
>TRBV9|TRBD2|TRBJ2-7|.
CASSVDIAGPYEQYF
TGTGCCAGCAGCGTAGATATAGCGGGGCCCTACGAGCAGTACTTC
>TRBV5-5|TRBD2|TRBJ2-7|.
CASSLWGTTSGNPYEQYF
TGTGCCAGCAGCTTGTGGGGAACGACTAGCGGGAACCCCTACGAGCAGTACTTC
>TRBV7-9|TRBD2|TRBJ2-1|.
CASQPRGGRFLWNEQFF
TGTGCCAGTCAACCCCGCGGCGGGAGGTTTCTTTGGAATGAGCAGTTCTTC
>TRBV24-1|TRBD2|TRBJ2-3|.
CATSDFRRSGTTDTQYF
TGTGCCACCAGTGATTTTAGGAGAAGCGGGACTACAGATACGCAGTATTTT
>TRBV13|.|TRBJ2-6|once
CASSLWVPGANVLTF
TGTGCCAGCAGCTTATGGGTCCCTGGGGCCAACGTCCTGACTTTC
>TRBV5-1|.|TRBJ2-2|once
CASIIGTTDTGELFF
TGCGCCAGCATTATTGGGACAACCGACACCGGGGAGCTGTTTTTT
>TRBV7-6|.|TRBJ1-1|.
CASSYQGNTEAFF
TGTGCCAGCAGTTATCAGGGGAACACTGAAGCTTTCTTT
>TRBV2|.|TRBJ2-2|.
CASSLGTLPYLNTGELFF
TGTGCCAGCAGTCTAGGGACACTCCCCTACTTGAACACCGGGGAGCTGTTTTTT
>TRBV27|.|TRBJ1-1|.
CASSLPRTAANPPEAFF
TGTGCCAGCAGTTTACCTAGGACGGCCGCGAACCCTCCCGAAGCTTTCTTT